The 30 T cell receptor beta chains presented below share a single source sample, sequenced in a study of T cell responses to AZD1222 COVID-19 vaccine. The data were produced by immunoSEQ multiplex PCR, yet TCRdb's version contains in-frame clones alone and is incomplete. The sample carries 100,000 to 150,000 clones, roughly 90% recorded once. The sequencing used peripheral blood, collected on day 0 of AZD1222 vaccination. These receptors were obtained from an adult in good health.

This rearrangement joins TRBV5-1 to TRBJ2-7, with D possibly TRBD2 on 6 matching bases. In germline, CDR1 is SGHRS, CDR2 YFSETQ. V lost 1 base and J lost 0, with 23 bases in between. This CDR3 is built from 19 residues. The CDR3 DNA sequence: TGCGCCAGCAGCTTGAGTGGGGGGTCCGGCTTAACTAGCTCCTACGAGCAGTACTTC. Protein product: CASSLSGGSGLTSSYEQYF.

J is TRBJ2-4 and V is TRBV18, with D perhaps matching TRBD2 (5 bases). Germline V CDR1 and CDR2: KGHSH, LQKENI. This CDR3 is 15 amino acids long. V lost 6 bases, J lost 7 bases, and 19 bases lay in between. The CDR3 region is CASSGSHAGVNIQYF. The CDR3 nucleotides are TGTGCCAGCTCGGGGAGCCATGCTGGAGTCAACATTCAGTACTTC.

The chain carries TRBV19 and TRBJ2-2; TRBD2 matches 8 bases. With V trimmed by 5 bases and J by 3 bases, 5 bases remained unmatched. Germline assignment: CDR1 LNHDA and CDR2 SQIVND (reference sequence). The CDR3 covers 15 residues. The CDR3: CASSPSSGYTGELFF. The CDR3 DNA sequence: TGTGCCAGTAGTCCATCTAGCGGGTACACCGGGGAGCTGTTTTTT.

CDR3 region: CASREKLSYEQYF. As DNA, the CDR3 is TGCGCCAGCAGAGAGAAGCTGTCCTACGAGCAGTACTTC. The genes are TRBV5-1 and TRBJ2-7; D is ambiguous. V was trimmed by 5 bases and J by 1 base, leaving 10 bases between them. In germline, CDR1 is SGHRS, CDR2 YFSETQ. This CDR3 has 13 residues.

The rearrangement uses TRBV11-3 and TRBJ1-1; a weak D match, TRBD1 (6 bases). Germline V gene data show CDR1 as SGHNT and CDR2 as YENEEA. The CDR3 covers 13 residues. Trimming shortened V by 3 bases and J by 3 bases, and 8 bases separated the two germline ends. CDR3 loop: CASSLGGDTEAFF. CDR3 nucleotides: TGTGCCAGCAGCTTGGGGGGCGACACTGAAGCTTTCTTT.

The chain joins TRBV10-2 to TRBJ2-3, with TRBD2 matching over 12 bases. Germline CDR1 and CDR2: WSHSY and SAAADI. V was pared by 6 bases and J by 4 bases, with 11 bases of the junction left unmatched. The CDR3 consists of 17 residues. The chain's CDR3 is CASRKWETSGGPDTQYF. The CDR3 DNA reads TGCGCCAGCAGGAAGTGGGAGACTAGCGGGGGTCCAGATACGCAGTATTTT.

This chain uses TRBV6-5 with TRBJ2-5, with 7 bases identical to TRBD1. Germline-derived CDR1 and CDR2 are MNHEY and SVGAGI. V trimming: 5 bases; J trimming: 2 bases; junction bases outside the gene matches: 5. The length of the CDR3 is 14 residues. CDR3 nucleotides: TGTGCCAGCAGTAGGACAGGCCTACAAGAGACCCAGTACTTC. Its protein product is CASSRTGLQETQYF.

This rearrangement joins TRBV5-1 to TRBJ1-1; 9 bases align to TRBD1. Germline V gene lookup returns CDR1 SGHRS and CDR2 YFSETQ. This CDR3 contains 12 residues. The J segment lost 11 bases and the V segment lost 4 bases, leaving 6 bases of the junction unmatched. DNA of the CDR3: TGCGCCAGCAGCACCGCCGGGACAGGGGCTTTCTTT. This encodes CASSTAGTGAFF.

The CDR3 region is CASSPRGTPKETQYF. The CDR3 DNA reads TGTGCCAGCAGTCCTAGGGGGACACCTAAAGAGACCCAGTACTTC. This chain uses TRBV28 with TRBJ2-5; D may be TRBD1 (6 bases). The CDR3 totals 15 residues. CDR1 is MDHEN, CDR2 SYDVKM, per germline. V shed 5 bases and J shed 3 bases, with 16 bases lying between them.

The chain couples TRBV29-1 to TRBJ2-3; no clear D gene. The germline CDR1 and CDR2 sequences are SQVTM and ANQGSEA. V was shortened by 5 bases and J by 8 bases, with 14 bases between the two germline ends. CDR3 length: 12 amino acids. The CDR3 sequence: CSVLDGAGTQYF. Here the CDR3 DNA reads TGCAGCGTTTTGGACGGAGCAGGTACGCAGTATTTT.

This clone showed up just once. The chain has TRBV5-1 and TRBJ2-5, with D hard to call. Germline CDR1 SGHRS, CDR2 YFSETQ. The length of the CDR3 is 15 residues. The V end lost 4 bases, the J end lost 2 bases, and 15 bases lay between the germline ends. CDR3 loop: CASSPWIGFQETQYF. In DNA form, the CDR3 reads TGCGCCAGCAGCCCCTGGATAGGGTTTCAAGAGACCCAGTACTTC. Drawing the rest from reference TRBV5-1 and TRBJ2-5, the complete variable domain is KAGVTQTPRYLIKTRGQQVTLSCSPISGHRSVSWYQQTPGQGLQFLFEYFSETQRNKGNFPGRFSGRQFSNSRSEMNVSTLELGDSALYLCASSPWIGFQETQYFGPGTRLLVL.

This clone was found once. The chain links TRBV4-1 to TRBJ1-4; 8 bases map to TRBD1. CDR3 length: 18 residues. The V gene end was trimmed by 4 bases and the J gene end by 0 bases; junction bases not matched to a gene: 10. Per germline, CDR1 MGHRA and CDR2 YSYEKL. This CDR3 reads CASSRRTGPPATNEKLFF. The CDR3, as DNA: TGCGCCAGCAGCCGCCGGACAGGGCCACCCGCAACTAATGAAAAACTGTTTTTT.

The chain combines TRBV4-2 with TRBJ1-1; no firm D call. Germline V CDR1 and CDR2: LGHNA, YNFKEQ. There are 17 residues in the CDR3. Between the trimmed V and J ends, which lost 0 bases and 0 bases, there was a span of 14 bases. The CDR3 DNA reads TGTGCCAGCAGCCAAGATAAGTGGGCAGGTCTGAACACTGAAGCTTTCTTT. Residues: CASSQDKWAGLNTEAFF.

The chain recombines TRBV19 with TRBJ1-2; TRBD1 matches at 8 bases. The germline V gene has CDR1 LNHDA and CDR2 SQIVND (reference sequence). Losses at the gene ends were 5 bases for V and 7 bases for J; bases not matched to a gene: 6. This CDR3 spans 13 amino acids. The CDR3 DNA reads TGTGCCAGTAGTGCAGGGGGCGCGGGTGGCTACACCTTC. Translated, it gives CASSAGGAGGYTF. The full variable domain, its missing parts supplied by reference TRBV19 and TRBJ1-2, is DGGITQSPKYLFRKEGQNVTLSCEQNLNHDAMYWYRQDPGQGLRLIYYSQIVNDFQKGDIAEGYSVSREKKESFPLTVTSAQKNPTAFYLCASSAGGAGGYTFGSGTRLTVV.

The chain joins TRBV6-5 to TRBJ2-7; D gene uncertain. Germline assignment: CDR1 MNHEY and CDR2 SVGAGI. V was clipped by 0 bases and J by 3 bases, with 15 bases between them. The CDR3 runs to 16 residues. The CDR3 spells CASSYSTPRSYYEQYF. For the CDR3, the DNA is TGTGCCAGCAGTTACTCGACCCCCAGGAGTTACTACGAGCAGTACTTC.

V gene TRBV7-8 combines with J gene TRBJ2-1; D unclear. Trimming pared 5 bases from V and 9 bases from J, leaving 17 bases between. Germline CDR1 and CDR2: SGHVS and FQNEAQ. The CDR3 covers 14 residues. CDR3 DNA: TGTGCCAGCAGCGAACAACTTGGCGATGGTGAGCAGTTCTTC. Translating it yields CASSEQLGDGEQFF.

J is TRBJ1-1 and V is TRBV3-1 (or the pseudogene TRBV3-2); 9 bases match TRBD1. The CDR3 consists of 15 residues. From germline, CDR1 is LGHDT and CDR2 YNNKEL (reference sequence). The V gene end was trimmed by 1 base and the J gene end by 4 bases; junction bases not matched to a gene: 4. CDR3 in amino acids: CASSQGGQGGTEAFF. Here the CDR3 DNA reads TGTGCCAGCAGCCAAGGGGGACAGGGCGGCACTGAAGCTTTCTTT.

This sequence joins TRBV18 and TRBJ1-4, with 12 bases lining up with TRBD1. This CDR3 region has 14 residues. CDR1 and CDR2 from the germline V gene are KGHSH and LQKENI. Unmatched junction bases numbered 4, after V lost 6 bases and J lost 8 bases. The DNA of the CDR3 is TGTGCCAGCTCGCCAGGGACAGGGGGCGAAAAACTGTTTTTT. It yields the protein CASSPGTGGEKLFF.

The V call is TRBV7-3, the J call TRBJ2-1; D may be TRBD1 (5 bases). CDR1 is SGHTA, CDR2 FQGTGA, per germline. Trimming stripped 6 bases from V and 0 bases from J, with 12 bases between. The CDR3 length is 15 residues. This CDR3 reads CASSPRVYSYNEQFF. In DNA, the CDR3 is TGTGCCAGCAGTCCCAGGGTTTACTCCTACAATGAGCAGTTCTTC.

The V gene is TRBV15, the J gene TRBJ1-4; D remains unclear. Germline V gives CDR1 LNHNV, CDR2 YYDKDF (reference sequence). The ends were cut back, 6 bases at V and 8 bases at J, with 13 bases in the middle. This CDR3 has 13 amino acids. CDR3 protein: CATSMVGGEKLFF. The CDR3 DNA reads as TGTGCCACCAGTATGGTAGGAGGAGAAAAACTGTTTTTT. Drawing the rest from reference TRBV15 and TRBJ1-4, the complete variable domain is DAMVIQNPRYQVTQFGKPVTLSCSQTLNHNVMYWYQQKSSQAPKLLFHYYDKDFNNEADTPDNFQSRRPNTSFCFLDIRSPGLGDTAMYLCATSMVGGEKLFFGSGTQLSVL.

The chain uses TRBV28 and TRBJ2-7; D is ambiguous. Trimming stripped 4 bases from V and 0 bases from J, with 10 bases between. CDR3 length: 14 amino acids. The germline V gene has CDR1 MDHEN and CDR2 SYDVKM. This CDR3 is CASSSVFTSYEQYF. The CDR3 nucleotides are TGTGCCAGCAGTTCGGTCTTTACCTCCTACGAGCAGTACTTC.

The genes are TRBV11-2 and TRBJ1-2; D uncertain. The ends were cut back, 6 bases at V and 0 bases at J, with 14 bases in the middle. Per the germline V gene, CDR1 is SGHAT and CDR2 is FQNNGV. CDR3 length: 15 residues. The DNA of the CDR3 is TGTGCCAGCAGGCAACAACTGACGGCTAACTATGGCTACACCTTC. Its protein is CASRQQLTANYGYTF.

This chain joins TRBV2 and TRBJ1-1, with D possibly being TRBD1 (5 bases). Germline-derived CDR1 and CDR2 are SNHLY and FYNNEI. V shed 10 bases and J shed 0 bases, with 12 bases lying between them. This CDR3 contains 13 residues. The CDR3 coding sequence is TGTGCCACCAAGCAGGGCGTGAACACTGAAGCTTTCTTT. As protein: CATKQGVNTEAFF.

The J gene is TRBJ1-2, the V gene TRBV25-1; no clear D. V was cut by 2 bases and J by 8 bases, with 12 bases left in between. The CDR3 is made up of 13 amino acids. Germline values: CDR1 MGHDK, CDR2 SYGVNS. CDR3 bases: TGTGCCAGCAGTGAAATGATGGAAGCCGGCTACACCTTC. Encoded protein: CASSEMMEAGYTF.

This clone was counted once. This chain connects TRBV28 to TRBJ1-5, with 8 positions matching TRBD1. With V trimmed by 4 bases and J by 4 bases, 9 bases remained unmatched. The length of the CDR3 is 16 residues. Per germline, CDR1 MDHEN and CDR2 SYDVKM. CDR3 sequence (DNA): TGTGCCAGCAGTTCTCGAAGGACAGGGCCAAATCAGCCCCAGCATTTT. It specifies CASSSRRTGPNQPQHF. Combining the CDR3 with reference TRBV28 and TRBJ1-5 gives the whole variable domain DVKVTQSSRYLVKRTGEKVFLECVQDMDHENMFWYRQDPGLGLRLIYFSYDVKMKEKGDIPEGYSVSREKKERFSLILESASTNQTSMYLCASSSRRTGPNQPQHFGDGTRLSIL.

The rearrangement links TRBV3-1 (or the pseudogene TRBV3-2) to TRBJ2-5; the D gene is possibly TRBD2 (6 bases). This CDR3 has 16 residues. Looked up from germline, CDR1 is LGHDT and CDR2 is YNNKEL (reference sequence). V gave up 4 bases and J gave up 0 bases, with 15 bases separating them. The DNA for the CDR3 is TGTGCCAGCAGCCCGGGTAGCGGATCGTACCAAGAGACCCAGTACTTC. Translated, it gives CASSPGSGSYQETQYF.

This chain connects TRBV9 to TRBJ1-4; possibly TRBD1 for D (6 bases). The CDR3 runs to 13 residues. Trimming removed 3 bases from V and 8 bases from J, with 11 bases in between. CDR1 and CDR2 (germline): SGDLS, YYNGEE. As DNA, the CDR3 is TGTGCCAGCAGCGCGGGACACCTAGAAAAACTGTTTTTT. Amino acids: CASSAGHLEKLFF.

The chain couples TRBV5-4 to TRBJ2-5; the match to TRBD2 covers 8 bases. The junction had 6 bases not matched to a gene; V was cut back by 4 bases and J by 1 base. The CDR3 sequence is 15 residues long. Germline V gene data show CDR1 as SGHNT and CDR2 as YYREEE (reference sequence). DNA of the CDR3: TGTGCCAGCAGCGCGCGGGAGGCCGGCCAAGAGACCCAGTACTTC. Encoded protein: CASSAREAGQETQYF. The whole variable domain, remainder taken from reference TRBV5-4 and TRBJ2-5, is ETGVTQSPTHLIKTRGQQVTLRCSSQSGHNTVSWYQQALGQGPQFIFQYYREEENGRGNFPPRFSGLQFPNYSSELNVNALELDDSALYLCASSAREAGQETQYFGPGTRLLVL.

The chain couples TRBV29-1 to TRBJ1-4, with a tentative D call TRBD1 (5 bases). V gave up 5 bases and J gave up 0 bases, with 7 bases separating them. CDR3 length equals 13 residues. Germline CDR1 and CDR2: SQVTM and ANQGSEA. The CDR3: CSVSGTTNEKLFF. CDR3 in DNA: TGCAGCGTTTCAGGGACAACTAATGAAAAACTGTTTTTT. The full variable domain, rest sourced from reference TRBV29-1 and TRBJ1-4, is SAVISQKPSRDICQRGTSLTIQCQVDSQVTMMFWYRQQPGQSLTLIATANQGSEATYESGFVIDKFPISRPNLTFSTLTVSNMSPEDSSIYLCSVSGTTNEKLFFGSGTQLSVL.

V and J are TRBV20-1 and TRBJ1-4; D unresolved. Germline V CDR1 and CDR2: DFQATT, SNEGSKA (reference sequence). V lost 3 bases, J lost 4 bases, and 3 bases lay in between. This CDR3 has 11 residues. The CDR3 spells CSASHNEKLFF. The CDR3 DNA reads TGCAGTGCTAGTCATAATGAAAAACTGTTTTTT.